By share, the clone carrying this T cell receptor (beta chain) counts as medium-sized. Gene names and germline match the mouse. The CDR3 is cut off 4 residues early in the read; its end comes from the germline J gene. The time point: mouse skin 3 weeks after grafting. The V gene's germline CDR1 is NSQYPW and CDR2 LRSPGD (reference sequence). This CDR3 comprises 14 residues. Trimming took 3 bases from V and 2 from J; bases not matched to a gene: 2. The data were obtained in a study of CD8+ T cells in alopecia areata. Study at large: Female C3H/HeJ mice aged about 7-11 weeks received skin from roughly 6-12-month-old C3H/HeJ donors with spontaneous alopecia.

Once RNA had been extracted, it was reverse transcribed into cDNA to act as the sequencing template. The assay was immunoSEQ multiplex PCR, and TCRdb's table has in-frame clones only and misses some. Listed here are about 2,100 clones without any singletons, the top ten holding 11%. The chain carries TRBV1 and TRBJ1-2; TRBD1 agrees at 8 bases. Sequencing was performed on skin, taken at week 3. This sequence originates from a C3H/HeJ mouse with alopecia areata. This line is of MHC haplotype H2-k. Partial CDR3 DNA: TGCACCTGCAGTGCTCGGACAGGGAACTCC. Its translation: CTCSARTGNS. The full CDR3 is CTCSARTGNSDYTF. The whole variable domain, filled in from reference TRBV1 and TRBJ1-2, reads VTLLEQNPRWRLVPRGQAVNLRCILKNSQYPWMSWYQQDLQKQLQWLFTLRSPGDKEVKSLPGADYLATRVTDTELRLQVANMSQGRTLYCTCSARTGNSDYTFGSGTRLLVI.